Reported below is one TCR beta chain. TCRdb keeps only in-frame clones here, not all; method: immunoSEQ multiplex PCR. In the table there are under 250,000 clones, 85% of which are singletons. The data stem from a study of blood T cell repertoires in COVID-19. Sequencing used peripheral blood. The clonotype comes from a woman aged 70-85 years with COVID-19, enrolled during active disease.

The DNA for the CDR3 is TGCGCCAGCAGAGCCGGGACATCTAACACTGAAGCTTTCTTT. It specifies CASRAGTSNTEAFF. V and J are TRBV5-1 and TRBJ1-1, with TRBD1 as a possible D gene (6 bases). The germline CDR1 and CDR2 sequences are SGHRS and YFSETQ. With 5 bases removed from V and 2 bases from J, the gap between germline ends came to 13 bases. The length of the CDR3 is 14 residues.